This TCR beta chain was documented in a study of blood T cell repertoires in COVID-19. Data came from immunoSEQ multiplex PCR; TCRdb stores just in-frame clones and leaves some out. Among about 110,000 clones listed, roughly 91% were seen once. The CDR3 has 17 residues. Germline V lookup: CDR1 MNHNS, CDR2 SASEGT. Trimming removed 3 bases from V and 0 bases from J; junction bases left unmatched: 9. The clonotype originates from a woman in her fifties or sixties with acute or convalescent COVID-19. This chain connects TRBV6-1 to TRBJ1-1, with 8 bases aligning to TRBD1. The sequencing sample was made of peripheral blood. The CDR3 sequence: CASSDGARGPMNTEAFF. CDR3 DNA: TGTGCCAGCAGTGACGGGGCCAGGGGGCCTATGAACACTGAAGCTTTCTTT.